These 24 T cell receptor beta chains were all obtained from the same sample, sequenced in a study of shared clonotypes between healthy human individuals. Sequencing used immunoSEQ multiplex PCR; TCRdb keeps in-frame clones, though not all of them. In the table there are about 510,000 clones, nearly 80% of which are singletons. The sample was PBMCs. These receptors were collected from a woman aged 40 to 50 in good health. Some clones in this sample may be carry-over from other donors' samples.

The CDR3 DNA reads as TGTGCCAGCTCAGCCCCCCAAGAGACCCAGTACTTC. Translation gives CASSAPQETQYF. V is TRBV18 and J is TRBJ2-5, with unresolved D. With 5 bases removed from V and 1 base from J, the gap between germline ends came to 5 bases. CDR3 length: 12 residues. Germline CDR1 reads KGHSH; CDR2 reads LQKENI.

In nucleotides, the CDR3 is TGTGCCAGCAGTGATTTTACCACCTCCTCCTACGAGCAGTACTTC. Amino acid sequence: CASSDFTTSSYEQYF. J is TRBJ2-7 and V is TRBV2; D call uncertain. Germline CDR1 and CDR2: SNHLY and FYNNEI. Deletions cut 3 bases from V and 0 bases from J, with 12 bases between. The length of the CDR3 is 15 residues.

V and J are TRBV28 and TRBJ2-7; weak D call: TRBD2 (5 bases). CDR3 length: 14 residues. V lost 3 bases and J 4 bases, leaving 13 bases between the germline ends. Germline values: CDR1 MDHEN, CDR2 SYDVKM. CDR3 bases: TGTGCCAGCAGTTTCCAGAGAACTAGATACGAGCAGTACTTC. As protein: CASSFQRTRYEQYF.

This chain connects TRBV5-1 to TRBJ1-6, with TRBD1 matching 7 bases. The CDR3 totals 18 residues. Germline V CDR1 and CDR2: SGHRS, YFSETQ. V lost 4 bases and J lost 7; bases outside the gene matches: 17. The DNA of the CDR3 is TGCGCCAGCAGCGCCGCCTGGGACAGTCAAAATTTAAATTCACCCCTCCACTTT. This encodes CASSAAWDSQNLNSPLHF.

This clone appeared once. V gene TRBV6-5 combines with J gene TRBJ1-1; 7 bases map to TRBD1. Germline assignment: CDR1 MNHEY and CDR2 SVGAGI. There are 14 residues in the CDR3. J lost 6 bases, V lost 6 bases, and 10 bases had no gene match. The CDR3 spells CASRETGRRAEAFF. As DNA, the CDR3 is TGTGCCAGCAGGGAGACAGGGAGGAGAGCTGAAGCTTTCTTT.

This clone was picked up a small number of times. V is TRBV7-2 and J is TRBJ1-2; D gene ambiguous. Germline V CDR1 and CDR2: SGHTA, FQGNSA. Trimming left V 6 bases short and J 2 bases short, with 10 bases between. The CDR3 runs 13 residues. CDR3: CASSRDGNYGYTF. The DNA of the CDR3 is TGTGCCAGCAGTCGAGATGGGAACTATGGCTACACCTTC.

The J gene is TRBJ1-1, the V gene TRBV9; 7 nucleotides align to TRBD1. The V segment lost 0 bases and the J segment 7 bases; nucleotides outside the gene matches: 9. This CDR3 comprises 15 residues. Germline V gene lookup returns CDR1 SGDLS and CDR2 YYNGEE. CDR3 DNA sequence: TGTGCCAGCAGCGTAGACCCAGGGGGAGGAGGTGAAGCTTTCTTT. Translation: CASSVDPGGGGEAFF.

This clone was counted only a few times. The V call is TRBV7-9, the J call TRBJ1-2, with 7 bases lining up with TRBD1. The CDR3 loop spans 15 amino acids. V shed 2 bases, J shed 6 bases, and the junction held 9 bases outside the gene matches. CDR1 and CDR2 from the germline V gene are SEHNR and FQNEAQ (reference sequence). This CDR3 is CASSLRNQGDDGYTF. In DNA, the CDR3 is TGTGCCAGCAGCTTACGCAATCAGGGGGATGATGGCTACACCTTC.

The CDR3: CASRRDGGNYGYTF. Written as DNA, the CDR3 is TGTGCCAGCCGTCGCGATGGAGGTAACTATGGCTACACCTTC. This sequence joins TRBV27 and TRBJ1-2; D is uncertain. The CDR3 runs 14 residues. V was pared by 8 bases and J by 1 base, with 14 bases between. Germline loops: CDR1 MNHEY, CDR2 SMNVEV (reference sequence).

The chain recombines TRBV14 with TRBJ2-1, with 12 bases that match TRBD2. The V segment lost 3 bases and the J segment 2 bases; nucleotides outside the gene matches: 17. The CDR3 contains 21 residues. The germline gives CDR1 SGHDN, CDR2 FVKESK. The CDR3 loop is CASSHRTGLAGGRGTYNEQFF. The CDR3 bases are TGTGCCAGCAGCCACCGAACGGGGCTAGCGGGAGGGAGAGGTACCTACAATGAGCAGTTCTTC.

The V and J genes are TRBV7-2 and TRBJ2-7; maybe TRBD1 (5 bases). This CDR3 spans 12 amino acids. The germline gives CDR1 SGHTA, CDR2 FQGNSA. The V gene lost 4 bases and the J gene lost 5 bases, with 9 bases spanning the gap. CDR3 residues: CASSSQANEQYF. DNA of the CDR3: TGTGCCAGCAGCTCACAGGCGAACGAGCAGTACTTC.

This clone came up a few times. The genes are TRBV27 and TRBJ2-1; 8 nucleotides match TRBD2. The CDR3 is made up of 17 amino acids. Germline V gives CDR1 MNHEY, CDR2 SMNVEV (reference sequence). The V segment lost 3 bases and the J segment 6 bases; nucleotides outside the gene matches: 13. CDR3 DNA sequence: TGTGCCAGCAGTTTCAACCCGCCGGGACTAGGGGCCAATGAGCAGTTCTTC. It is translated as CASSFNPPGLGANEQFF.

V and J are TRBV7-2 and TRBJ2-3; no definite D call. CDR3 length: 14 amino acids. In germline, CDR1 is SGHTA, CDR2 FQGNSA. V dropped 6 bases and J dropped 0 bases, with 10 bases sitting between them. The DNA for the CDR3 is TGTGCCAGCAGGCCCCTCGGGAGCACAGATACGCAGTATTTT. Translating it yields CASRPLGSTDTQYF.

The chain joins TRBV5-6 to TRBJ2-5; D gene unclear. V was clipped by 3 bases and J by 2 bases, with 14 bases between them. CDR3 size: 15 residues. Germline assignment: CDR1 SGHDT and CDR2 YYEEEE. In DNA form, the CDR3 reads TGTGCCAGCAGCTCGGTAGGGAAAACACAAGAGACCCAGTACTTC. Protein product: CASSSVGKTQETQYF.

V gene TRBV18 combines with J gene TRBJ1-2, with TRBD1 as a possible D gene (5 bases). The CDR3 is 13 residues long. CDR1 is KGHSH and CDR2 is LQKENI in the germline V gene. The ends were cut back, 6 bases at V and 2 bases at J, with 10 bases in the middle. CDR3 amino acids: CASSDQGNYGYTF. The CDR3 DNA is TGTGCCAGCTCCGATCAGGGAAACTATGGCTACACCTTC.

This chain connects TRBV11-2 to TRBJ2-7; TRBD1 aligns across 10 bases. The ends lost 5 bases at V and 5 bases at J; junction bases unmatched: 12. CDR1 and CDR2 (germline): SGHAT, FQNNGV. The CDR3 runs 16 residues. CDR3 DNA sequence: TGTGCCAGCAGCCGCCTCCGGGACAGGGGTTTTCACGAGCAGTACTTC. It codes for CASSRLRDRGFHEQYF.

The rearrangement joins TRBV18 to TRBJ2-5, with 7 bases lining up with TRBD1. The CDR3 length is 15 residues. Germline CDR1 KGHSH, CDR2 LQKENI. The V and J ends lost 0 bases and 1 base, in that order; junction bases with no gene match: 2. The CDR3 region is CASSPPGQRQETQYF. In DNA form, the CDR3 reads TGTGCCAGCTCACCACCGGGACAGCGCCAAGAGACCCAGTACTTC.

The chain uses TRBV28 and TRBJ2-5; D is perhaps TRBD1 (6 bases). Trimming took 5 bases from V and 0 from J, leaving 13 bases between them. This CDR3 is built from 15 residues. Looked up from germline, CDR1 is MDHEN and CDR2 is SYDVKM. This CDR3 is CASSQTGLYQETQYF. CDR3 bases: TGTGCCAGCAGTCAGACAGGCCTGTACCAAGAGACCCAGTACTTC.

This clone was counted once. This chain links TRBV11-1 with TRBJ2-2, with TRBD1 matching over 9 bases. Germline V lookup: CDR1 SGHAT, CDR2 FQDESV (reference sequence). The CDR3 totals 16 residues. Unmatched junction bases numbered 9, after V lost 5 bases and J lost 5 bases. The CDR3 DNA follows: TGTGCCAGCAGCCATAATCCCGGGACAGGGACCGGGGAGCTGTTTTTT. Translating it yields CASSHNPGTGTGELFF. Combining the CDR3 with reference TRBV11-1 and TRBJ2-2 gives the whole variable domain EAEVAQSPRYKITEKSQAVAFWCDPISGHATLYWYRQILGQGPELLVQFQDESVVDDSQLPKDRFSAERLKGVDSTLKIQPAELGDSAMYLCASSHNPGTGTGELFFGEGSRLTVL.

DNA for the CDR3: TGTGCCAGCAGGCCCAGGGACGGCAATCAGCCCCAGCATTTT. It encodes CASRPRDGNQPQHF. V is TRBV6-6 and J is TRBJ1-5; tentative D call: TRBD1 (5 bases). This CDR3 contains 14 residues. Trimming took off 6 bases at V and 2 bases at J, with 11 bases between the two ends. Germline V lookup: CDR1 MNHNY, CDR2 SVGAGI (reference sequence).

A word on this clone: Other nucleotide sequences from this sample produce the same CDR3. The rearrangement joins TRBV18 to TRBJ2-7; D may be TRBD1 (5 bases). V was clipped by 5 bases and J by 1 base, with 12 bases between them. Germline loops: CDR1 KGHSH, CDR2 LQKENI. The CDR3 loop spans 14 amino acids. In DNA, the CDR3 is TGTGCCAGCTCATCGAGGACAAGATCCTACGAGCAGTACTTC. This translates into CASSSRTRSYEQYF.

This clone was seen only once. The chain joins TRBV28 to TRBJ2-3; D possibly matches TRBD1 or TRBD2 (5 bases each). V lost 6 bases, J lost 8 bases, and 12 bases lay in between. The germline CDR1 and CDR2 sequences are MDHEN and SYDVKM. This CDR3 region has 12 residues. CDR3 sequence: CASSGDPGTQYF. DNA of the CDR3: TGTGCCAGCAGCGGGGACCCAGGTACGCAGTATTTT.

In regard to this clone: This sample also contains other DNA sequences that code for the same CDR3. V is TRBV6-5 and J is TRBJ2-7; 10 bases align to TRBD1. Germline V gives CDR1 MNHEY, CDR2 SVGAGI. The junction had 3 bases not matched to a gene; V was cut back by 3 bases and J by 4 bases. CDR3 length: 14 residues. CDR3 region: CASSYPGQGYEQYF. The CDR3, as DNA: TGTGCCAGCAGTTATCCGGGACAGGGGTACGAGCAGTACTTC.

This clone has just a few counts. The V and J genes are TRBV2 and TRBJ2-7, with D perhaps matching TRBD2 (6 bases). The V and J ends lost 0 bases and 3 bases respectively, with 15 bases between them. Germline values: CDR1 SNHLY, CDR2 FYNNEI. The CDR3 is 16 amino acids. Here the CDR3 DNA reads TGTGCCAGCAGTGAAGCGACGGCGGGAAACTACTACGAGCAGTACTTC. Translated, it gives CASSEATAGNYYEQYF. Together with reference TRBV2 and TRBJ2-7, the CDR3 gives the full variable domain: EPEVTQTPSHQVTQMGQEVILRCVPISNHLYFYWYRQILGQKVEFLVSFYNNEISEKSEIFDDQFSVERPDGSNFTLKIRSTKLEDSAMYFCASSEATAGNYYEQYFGPGTRLTVT.